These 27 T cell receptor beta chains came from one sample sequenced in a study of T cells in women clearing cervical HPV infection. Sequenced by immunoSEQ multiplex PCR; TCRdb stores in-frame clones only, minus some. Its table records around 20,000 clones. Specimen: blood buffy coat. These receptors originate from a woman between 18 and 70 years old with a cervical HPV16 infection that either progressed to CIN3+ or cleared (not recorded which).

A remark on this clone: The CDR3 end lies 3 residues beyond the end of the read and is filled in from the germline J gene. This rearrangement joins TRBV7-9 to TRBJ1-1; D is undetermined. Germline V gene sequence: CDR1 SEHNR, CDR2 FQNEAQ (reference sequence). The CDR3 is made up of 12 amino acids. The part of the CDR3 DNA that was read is TGTGCCAGCAGCTTAGACCCAAACGGG. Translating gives CASSLDPNG. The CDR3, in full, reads CASSLDPNGAFF.

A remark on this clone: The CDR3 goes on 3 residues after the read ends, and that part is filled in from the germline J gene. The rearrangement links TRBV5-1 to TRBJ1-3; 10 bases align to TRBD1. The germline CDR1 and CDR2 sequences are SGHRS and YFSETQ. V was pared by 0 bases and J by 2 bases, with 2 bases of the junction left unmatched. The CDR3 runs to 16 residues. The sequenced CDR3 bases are TGCGCCAGCAGCTTGGCCGGGACAGGGGCTGGAAACACC. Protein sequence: CASSLAGTGAGNT. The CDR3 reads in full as CASSLAGTGAGNTIYF.

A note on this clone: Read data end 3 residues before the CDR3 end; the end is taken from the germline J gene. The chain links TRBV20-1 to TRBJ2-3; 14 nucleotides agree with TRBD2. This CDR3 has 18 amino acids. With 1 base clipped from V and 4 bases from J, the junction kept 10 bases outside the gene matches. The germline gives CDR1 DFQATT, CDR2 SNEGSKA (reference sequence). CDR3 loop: CSARAAPRLAGGPDTQYF. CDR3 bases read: TGCAGTGCTAGAGCAGCACCTAGACTAGCGGGAGGGCCAGATACG.

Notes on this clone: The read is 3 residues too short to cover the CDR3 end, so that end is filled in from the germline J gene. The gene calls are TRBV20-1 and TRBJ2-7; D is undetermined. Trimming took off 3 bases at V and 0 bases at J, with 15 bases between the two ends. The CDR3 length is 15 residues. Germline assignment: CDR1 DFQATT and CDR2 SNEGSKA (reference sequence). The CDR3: CSASRIGTASYEQYF. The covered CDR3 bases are TGCAGTGCTAGCCGTATTGGCACAGCCTCCTACGAG.

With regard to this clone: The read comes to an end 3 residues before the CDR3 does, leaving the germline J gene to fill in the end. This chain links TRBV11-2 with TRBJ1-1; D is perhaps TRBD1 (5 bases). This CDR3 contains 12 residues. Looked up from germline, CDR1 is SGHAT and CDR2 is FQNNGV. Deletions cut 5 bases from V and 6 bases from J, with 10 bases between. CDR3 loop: CASSLRGAEAFF. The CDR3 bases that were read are TGTGCCAGCAGCCTTAGGGGCGCTGAA.

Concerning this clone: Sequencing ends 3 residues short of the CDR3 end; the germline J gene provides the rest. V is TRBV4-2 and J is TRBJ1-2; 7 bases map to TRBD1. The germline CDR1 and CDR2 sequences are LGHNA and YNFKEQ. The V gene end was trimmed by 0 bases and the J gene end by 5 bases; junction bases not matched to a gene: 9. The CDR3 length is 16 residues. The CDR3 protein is CASSQDPRQGLYGYTF. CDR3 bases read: TGTGCCAGCAGCCAAGATCCACGACAGGGCCTTTATGGC.

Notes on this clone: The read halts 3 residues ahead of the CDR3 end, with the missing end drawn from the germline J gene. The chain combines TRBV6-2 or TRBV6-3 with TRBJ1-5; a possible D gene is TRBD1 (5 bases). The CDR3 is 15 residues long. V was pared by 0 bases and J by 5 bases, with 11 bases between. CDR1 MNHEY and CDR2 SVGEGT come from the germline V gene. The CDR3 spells CASSYSGQGDQPQHF. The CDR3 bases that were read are TGTGCCAGCAGTTACTCAGGGCAGGGAGATCAGCCC.

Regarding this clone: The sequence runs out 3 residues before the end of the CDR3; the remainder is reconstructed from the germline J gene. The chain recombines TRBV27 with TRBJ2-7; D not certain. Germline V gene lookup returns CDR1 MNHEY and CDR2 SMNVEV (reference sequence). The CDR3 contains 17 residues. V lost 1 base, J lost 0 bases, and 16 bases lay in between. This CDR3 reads CASSLFADRPGSYEQYF. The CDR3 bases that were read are TGTGCCAGCAGTTTATTTGCTGACCGGCCGGGCTCCTACGAG.

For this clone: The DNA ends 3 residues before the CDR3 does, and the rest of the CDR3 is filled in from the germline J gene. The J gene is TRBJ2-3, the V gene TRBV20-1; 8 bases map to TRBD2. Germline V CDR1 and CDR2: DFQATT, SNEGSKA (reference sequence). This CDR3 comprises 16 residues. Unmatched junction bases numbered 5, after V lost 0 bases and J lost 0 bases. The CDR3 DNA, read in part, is TGCAGTGCTAGAGATGGAGCGGGAGAGAGCACAGATACG. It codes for CSARDGAGESTDT. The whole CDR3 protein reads CSARDGAGESTDTQYF.

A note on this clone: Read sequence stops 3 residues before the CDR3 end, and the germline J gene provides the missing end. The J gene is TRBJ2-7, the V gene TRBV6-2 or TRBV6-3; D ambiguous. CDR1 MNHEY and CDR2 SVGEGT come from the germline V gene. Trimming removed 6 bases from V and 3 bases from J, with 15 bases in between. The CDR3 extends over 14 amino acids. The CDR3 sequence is CASSDSRQFYEQYF. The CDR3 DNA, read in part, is TGTGCCAGCAGCGATTCAAGGCAGTTCTACGAG.

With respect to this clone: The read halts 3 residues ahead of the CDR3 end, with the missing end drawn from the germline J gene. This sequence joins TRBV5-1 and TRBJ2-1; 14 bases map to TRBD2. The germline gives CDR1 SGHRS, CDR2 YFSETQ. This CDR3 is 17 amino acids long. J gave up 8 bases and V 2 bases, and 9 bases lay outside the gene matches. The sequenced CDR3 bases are TGCGCCAGCAGCTTTGAGACTAGCGGGAGGGTTGTATATGAG. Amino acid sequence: CASSFETSGRVVYE. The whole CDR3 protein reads CASSFETSGRVVYEQFF.

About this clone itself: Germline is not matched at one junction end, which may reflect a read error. This CDR3 reads CASSALRGGTDAQYF. The DNA read from the CDR3 is TGTGCCAGCAGTGCGTTGCGGGGGGGCACAGATGCG. This chain connects TRBV2 to TRBJ2-3; 9 positions agree with TRBD2. The read comes to an end 3 residues before the CDR3 does, leaving the germline J gene to fill in the end. The CDR3 sequence is 15 residues long. Germline assignment: CDR1 SNHLY and CDR2 FYNNEI. The complete variable domain, with remaining parts taken from reference TRBV2 and TRBJ2-3, reads EPEVTQTPSHQVTQMGQEVILRCVPISNHLYFYWYRQILGQKVEFLVSFYNNEISEKSEIFDDQFSVERPDGSNFTLKIRSTKLEDSAMYFCASSALRGGTDAQYFGPGTRLTVL.

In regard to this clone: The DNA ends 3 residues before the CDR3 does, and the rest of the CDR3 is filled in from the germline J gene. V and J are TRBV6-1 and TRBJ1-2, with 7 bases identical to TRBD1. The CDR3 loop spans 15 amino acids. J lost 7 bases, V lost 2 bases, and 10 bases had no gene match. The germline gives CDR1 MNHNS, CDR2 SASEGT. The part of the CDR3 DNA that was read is TGTGCCAGCAGTGAAAGGAAAGAGGGGGCGCGTGGC. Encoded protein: CASSERKEGARG. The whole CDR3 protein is CASSERKEGARGYTF.

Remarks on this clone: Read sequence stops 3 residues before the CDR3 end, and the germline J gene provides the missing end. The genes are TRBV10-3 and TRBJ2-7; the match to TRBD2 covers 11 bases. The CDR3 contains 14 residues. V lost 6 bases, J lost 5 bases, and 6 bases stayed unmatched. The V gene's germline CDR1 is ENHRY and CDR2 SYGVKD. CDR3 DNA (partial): TGTGCCATCAGCGATAGCGGGAGGGCCGACGAG. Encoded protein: CAISDSGRADE. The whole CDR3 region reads CAISDSGRADEQYF.

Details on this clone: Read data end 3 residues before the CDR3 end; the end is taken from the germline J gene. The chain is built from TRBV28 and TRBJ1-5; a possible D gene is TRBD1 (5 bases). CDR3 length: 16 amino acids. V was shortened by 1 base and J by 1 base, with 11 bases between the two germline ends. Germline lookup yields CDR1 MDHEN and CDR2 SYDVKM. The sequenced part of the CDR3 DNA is TGTGCCAGCAGTTTATCTTGGGGCGCGAGCAATCAGCCC. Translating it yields CASSLSWGASNQP. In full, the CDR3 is CASSLSWGASNQPQHF.

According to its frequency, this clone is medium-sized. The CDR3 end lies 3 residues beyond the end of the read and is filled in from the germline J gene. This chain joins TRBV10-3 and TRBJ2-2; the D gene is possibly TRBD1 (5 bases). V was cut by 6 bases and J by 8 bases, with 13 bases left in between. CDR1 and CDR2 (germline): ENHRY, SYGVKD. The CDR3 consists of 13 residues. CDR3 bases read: TGTGCCATCAGCCGACCAGGGTTAGGGGAG. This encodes CAISRPGLGE. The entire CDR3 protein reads CAISRPGLGELFF.

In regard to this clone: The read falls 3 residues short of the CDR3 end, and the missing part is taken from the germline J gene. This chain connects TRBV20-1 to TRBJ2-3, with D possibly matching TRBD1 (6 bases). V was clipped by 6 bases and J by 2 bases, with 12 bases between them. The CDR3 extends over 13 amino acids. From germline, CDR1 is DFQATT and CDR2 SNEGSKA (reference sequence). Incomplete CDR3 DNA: TGCAGTGCCTCCAGGGGCCCCACAGATACG. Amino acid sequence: CSASRGPTDT. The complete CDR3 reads CSASRGPTDTQYF.

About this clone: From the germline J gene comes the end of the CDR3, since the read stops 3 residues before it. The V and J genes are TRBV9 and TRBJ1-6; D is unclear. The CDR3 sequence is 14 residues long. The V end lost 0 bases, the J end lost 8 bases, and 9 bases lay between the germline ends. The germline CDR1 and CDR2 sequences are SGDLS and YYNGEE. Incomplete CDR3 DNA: TGTGCCAGCAGCGTAGATGTCGGTTATTCACCC. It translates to CASSVDVGYSP. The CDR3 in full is CASSVDVGYSPLHF.

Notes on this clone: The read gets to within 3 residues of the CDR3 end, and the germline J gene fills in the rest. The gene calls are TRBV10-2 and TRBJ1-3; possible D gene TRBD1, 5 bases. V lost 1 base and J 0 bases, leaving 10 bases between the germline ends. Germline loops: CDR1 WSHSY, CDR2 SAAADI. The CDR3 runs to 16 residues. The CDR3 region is CASSEYRQSSGNTIYF. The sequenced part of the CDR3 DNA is TGCGCCAGCAGTGAGTACCGACAGAGCTCTGGAAACACC.

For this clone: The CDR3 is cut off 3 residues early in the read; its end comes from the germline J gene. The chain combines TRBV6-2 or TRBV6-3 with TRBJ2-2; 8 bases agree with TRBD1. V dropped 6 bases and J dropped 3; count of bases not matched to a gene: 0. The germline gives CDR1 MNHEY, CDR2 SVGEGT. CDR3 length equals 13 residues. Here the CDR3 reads CASRTGDTGELFF. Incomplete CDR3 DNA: TGTGCCAGCAGGACAGGGGACACCGGGGAG.

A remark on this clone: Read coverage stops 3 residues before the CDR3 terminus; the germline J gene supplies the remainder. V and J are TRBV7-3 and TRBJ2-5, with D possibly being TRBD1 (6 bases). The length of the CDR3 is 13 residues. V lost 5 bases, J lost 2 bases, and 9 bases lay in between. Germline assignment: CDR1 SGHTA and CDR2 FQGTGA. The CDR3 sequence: CASSPDRQETQYF. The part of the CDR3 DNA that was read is TGTGCCAGCAGCCCGGACAGACAAGAGACC.

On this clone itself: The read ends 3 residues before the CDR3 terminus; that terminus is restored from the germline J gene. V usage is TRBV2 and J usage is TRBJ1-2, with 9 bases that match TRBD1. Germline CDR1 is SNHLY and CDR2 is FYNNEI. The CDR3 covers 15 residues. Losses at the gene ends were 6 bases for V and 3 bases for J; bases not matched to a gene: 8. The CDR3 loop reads CASRTYRGRDYGYTF. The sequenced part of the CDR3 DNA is TGTGCCAGCAGGACCTACAGGGGGCGCGACTATGGC.

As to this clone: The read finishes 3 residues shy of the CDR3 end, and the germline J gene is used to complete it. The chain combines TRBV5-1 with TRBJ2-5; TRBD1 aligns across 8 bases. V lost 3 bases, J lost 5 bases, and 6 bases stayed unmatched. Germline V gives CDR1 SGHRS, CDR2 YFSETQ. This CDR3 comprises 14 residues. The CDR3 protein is CASSSAGGRETQYF. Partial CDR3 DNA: TGCGCCAGCAGCTCCGCAGGGGGCCGGGAGACC.

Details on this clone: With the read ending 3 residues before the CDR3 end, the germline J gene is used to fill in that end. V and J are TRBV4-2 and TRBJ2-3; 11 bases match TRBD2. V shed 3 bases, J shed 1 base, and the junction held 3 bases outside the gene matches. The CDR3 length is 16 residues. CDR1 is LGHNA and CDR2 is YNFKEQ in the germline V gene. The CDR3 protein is CASSQELAGGTDTQYF. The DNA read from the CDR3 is TGTGCCAGCAGCCAGGAACTAGCGGGAGGCACAGATACG.

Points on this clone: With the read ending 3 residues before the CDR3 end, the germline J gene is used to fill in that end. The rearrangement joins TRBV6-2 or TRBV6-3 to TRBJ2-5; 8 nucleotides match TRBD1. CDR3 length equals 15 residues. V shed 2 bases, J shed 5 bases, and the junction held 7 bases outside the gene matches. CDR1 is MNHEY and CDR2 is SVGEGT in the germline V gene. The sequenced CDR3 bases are TGTGCCAGCAGTTACGAACTGGGACAGGTTGAGACC. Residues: CASSYELGQVET. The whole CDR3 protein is CASSYELGQVETQYF.

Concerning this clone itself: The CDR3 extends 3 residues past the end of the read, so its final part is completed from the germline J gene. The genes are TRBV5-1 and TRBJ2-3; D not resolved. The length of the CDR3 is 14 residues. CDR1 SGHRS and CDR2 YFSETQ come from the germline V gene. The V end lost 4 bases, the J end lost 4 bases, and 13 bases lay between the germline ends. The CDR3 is CASSTQKDSDTQYF. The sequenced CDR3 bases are TGCGCCAGCAGCACACAAAAAGACTCAGATACG.

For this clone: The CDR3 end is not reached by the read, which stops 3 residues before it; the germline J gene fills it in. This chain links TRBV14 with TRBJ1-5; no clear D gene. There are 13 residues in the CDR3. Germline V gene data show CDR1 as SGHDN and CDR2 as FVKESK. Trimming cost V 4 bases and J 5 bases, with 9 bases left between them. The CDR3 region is CASSPGSHQPQHF. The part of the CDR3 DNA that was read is TGTGCCAGCAGCCCCGGGTCGCATCAGCCC.